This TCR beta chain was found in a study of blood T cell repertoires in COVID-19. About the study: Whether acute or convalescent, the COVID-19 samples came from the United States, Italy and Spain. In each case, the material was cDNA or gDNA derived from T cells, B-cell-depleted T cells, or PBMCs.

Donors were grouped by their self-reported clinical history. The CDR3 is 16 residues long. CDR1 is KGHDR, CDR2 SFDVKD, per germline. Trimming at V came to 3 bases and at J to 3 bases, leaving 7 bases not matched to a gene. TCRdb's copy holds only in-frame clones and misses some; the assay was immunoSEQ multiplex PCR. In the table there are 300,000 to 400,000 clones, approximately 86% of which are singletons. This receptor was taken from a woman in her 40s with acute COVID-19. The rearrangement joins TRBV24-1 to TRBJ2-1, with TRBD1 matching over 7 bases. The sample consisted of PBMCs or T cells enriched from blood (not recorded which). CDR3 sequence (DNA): TGTGCCACCAGTGATGGACAGGCCCTATACTACAATGAGCAGTTCTTC. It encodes CATSDGQALYYNEQFF.